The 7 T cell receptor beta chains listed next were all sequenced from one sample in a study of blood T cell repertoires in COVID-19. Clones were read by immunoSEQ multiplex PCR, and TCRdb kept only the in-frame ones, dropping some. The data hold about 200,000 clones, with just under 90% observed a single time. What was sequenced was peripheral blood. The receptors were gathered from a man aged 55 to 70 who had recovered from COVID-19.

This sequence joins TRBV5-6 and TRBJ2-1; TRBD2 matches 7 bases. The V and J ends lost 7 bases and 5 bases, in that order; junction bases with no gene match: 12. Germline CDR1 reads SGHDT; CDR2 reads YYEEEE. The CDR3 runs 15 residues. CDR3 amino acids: CASGKVRDYNNEQFF. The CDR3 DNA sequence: TGTGCCAGCGGTAAAGTCCGGGACTACAACAATGAGCAGTTCTTC. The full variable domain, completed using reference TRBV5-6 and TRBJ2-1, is DAGVTQSPTHLIKTRGQQVTLRCSPKSGHDTVSWYQQALGQGPQFIFQYYEEEERQRGNFPDRFSGHQFPNYSSELNVNALLLGDSALYLCASGKVRDYNNEQFFGPGTRLTVL.

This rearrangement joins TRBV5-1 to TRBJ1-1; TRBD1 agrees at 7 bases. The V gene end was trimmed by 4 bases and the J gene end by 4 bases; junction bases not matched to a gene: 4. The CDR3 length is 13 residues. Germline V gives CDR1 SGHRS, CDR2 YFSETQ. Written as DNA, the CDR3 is TGCGCCAGCAGCGAGGGGGCTGGCACTGAAGCTTTCTTT. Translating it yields CASSEGAGTEAFF.

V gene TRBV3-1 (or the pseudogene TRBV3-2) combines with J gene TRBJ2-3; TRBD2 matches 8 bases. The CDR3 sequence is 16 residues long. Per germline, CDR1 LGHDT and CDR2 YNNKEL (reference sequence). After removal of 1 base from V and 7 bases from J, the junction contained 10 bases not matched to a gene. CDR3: CASSQGPGGPGNTQYF. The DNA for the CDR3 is TGTGCCAGCAGCCAAGGCCCGGGGGGGCCCGGGAATACGCAGTATTTT.

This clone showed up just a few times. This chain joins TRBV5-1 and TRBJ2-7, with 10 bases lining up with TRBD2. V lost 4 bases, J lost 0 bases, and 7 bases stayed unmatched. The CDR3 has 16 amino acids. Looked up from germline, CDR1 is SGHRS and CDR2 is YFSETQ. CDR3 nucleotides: TGCGCCAGCAGCCTCACCGGGACTAGCGCCTCCTACGAGCAGTACTTC. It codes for CASSLTGTSASYEQYF.

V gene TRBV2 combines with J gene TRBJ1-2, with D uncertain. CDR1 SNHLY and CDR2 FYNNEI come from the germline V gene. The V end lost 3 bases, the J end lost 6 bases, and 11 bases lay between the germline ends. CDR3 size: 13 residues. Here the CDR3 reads CASSDFRGHGYTF. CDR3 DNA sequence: TGTGCCAGCAGTGATTTTCGAGGCCATGGCTACACCTTC.

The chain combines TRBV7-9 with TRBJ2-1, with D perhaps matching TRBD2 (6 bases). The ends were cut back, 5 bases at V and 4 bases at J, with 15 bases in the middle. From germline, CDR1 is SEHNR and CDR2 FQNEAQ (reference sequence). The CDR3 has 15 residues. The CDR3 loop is CASSATAGWYNEQFF. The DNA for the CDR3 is TGTGCCAGCAGCGCCACGGCGGGGTGGTACAATGAGCAGTTCTTC.

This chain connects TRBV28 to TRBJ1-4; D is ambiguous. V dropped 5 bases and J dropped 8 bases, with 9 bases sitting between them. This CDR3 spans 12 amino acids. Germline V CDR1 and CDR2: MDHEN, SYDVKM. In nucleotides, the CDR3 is TGTGCCAGCAGTCTGTCGGGAGAAAAACTGTTTTTT. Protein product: CASSLSGEKLFF.